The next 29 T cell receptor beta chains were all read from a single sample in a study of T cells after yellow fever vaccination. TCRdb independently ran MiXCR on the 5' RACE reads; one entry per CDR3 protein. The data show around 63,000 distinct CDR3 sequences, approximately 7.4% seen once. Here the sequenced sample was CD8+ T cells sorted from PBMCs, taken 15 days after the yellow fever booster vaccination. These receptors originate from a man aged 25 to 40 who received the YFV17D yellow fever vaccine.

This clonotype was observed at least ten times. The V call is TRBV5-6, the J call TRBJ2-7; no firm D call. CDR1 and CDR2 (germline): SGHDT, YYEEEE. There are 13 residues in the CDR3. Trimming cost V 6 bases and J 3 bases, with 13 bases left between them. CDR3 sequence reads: CASIGPSSYEQYF. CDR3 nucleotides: TGTGCCAGCATTGGACCAAGCAGCTACGAGCAGTACTTC.

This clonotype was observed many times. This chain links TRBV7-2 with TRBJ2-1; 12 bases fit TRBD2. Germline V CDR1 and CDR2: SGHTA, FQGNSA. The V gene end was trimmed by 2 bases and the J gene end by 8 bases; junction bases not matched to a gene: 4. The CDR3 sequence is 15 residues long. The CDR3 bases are TGTGCCAGCAGCTTACTAGCGGGAGGGCCCGATGAGCAGTTCTTC. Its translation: CASSLLAGGPDEQFF.

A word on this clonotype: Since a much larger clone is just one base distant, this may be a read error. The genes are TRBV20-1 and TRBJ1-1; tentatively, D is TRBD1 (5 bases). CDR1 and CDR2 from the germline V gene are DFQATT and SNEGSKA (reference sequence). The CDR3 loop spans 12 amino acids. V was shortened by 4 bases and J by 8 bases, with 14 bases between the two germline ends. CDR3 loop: CSAIDGGNEAFF. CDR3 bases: TGCAGTGCTATAGATGGGGGGAACGAAGCTTTCTTT.

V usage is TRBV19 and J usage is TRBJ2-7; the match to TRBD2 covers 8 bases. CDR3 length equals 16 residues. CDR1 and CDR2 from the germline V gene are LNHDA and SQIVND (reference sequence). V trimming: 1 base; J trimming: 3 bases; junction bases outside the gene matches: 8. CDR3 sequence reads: CASSIGPGGASYEQYF. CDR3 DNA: TGTGCCAGTAGTATAGGACCCGGGGGGGCTAGCTACGAGCAGTACTTC.

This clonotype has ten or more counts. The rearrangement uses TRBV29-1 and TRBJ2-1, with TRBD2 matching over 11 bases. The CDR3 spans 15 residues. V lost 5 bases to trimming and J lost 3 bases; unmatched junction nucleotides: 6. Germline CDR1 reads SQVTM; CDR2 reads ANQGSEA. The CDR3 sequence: CSVLPGLADYNEQFF. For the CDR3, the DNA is TGCAGCGTTCTTCCGGGACTAGCGGACTACAATGAGCAGTTCTTC.

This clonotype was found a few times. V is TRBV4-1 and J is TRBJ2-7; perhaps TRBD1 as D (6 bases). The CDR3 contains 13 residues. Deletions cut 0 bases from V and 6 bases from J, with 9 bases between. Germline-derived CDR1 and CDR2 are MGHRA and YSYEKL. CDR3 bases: TGCGCCAGCAGCCAAGACAGGGGCAGCGAGCAGTACTTC. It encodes CASSQDRGSEQYF.

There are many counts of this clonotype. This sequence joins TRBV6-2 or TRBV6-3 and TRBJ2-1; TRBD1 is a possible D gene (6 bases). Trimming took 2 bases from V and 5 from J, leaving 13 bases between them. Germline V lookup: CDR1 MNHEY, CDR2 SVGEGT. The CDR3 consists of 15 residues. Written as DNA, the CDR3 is TGTGCCAGCAGTTACCCCCTCAAGGGGGACAATGAGCAGTTCTTC. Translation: CASSYPLKGDNEQFF.

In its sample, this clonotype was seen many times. Written as DNA, the CDR3 is TGTGCTAGCGTAGTCTCTGCCCCCCTTAGCAATCAGCCCCAGCATTTT. Its protein is CASVVSAPLSNQPQHF. This sequence joins TRBV12-5 and TRBJ1-5; D gene uncertain. Germline loops: CDR1 LGHNT, CDR2 FRNRAP. V was shortened by 9 bases and J by 0 bases, with 18 bases between the two germline ends. CDR3 length: 16 amino acids.

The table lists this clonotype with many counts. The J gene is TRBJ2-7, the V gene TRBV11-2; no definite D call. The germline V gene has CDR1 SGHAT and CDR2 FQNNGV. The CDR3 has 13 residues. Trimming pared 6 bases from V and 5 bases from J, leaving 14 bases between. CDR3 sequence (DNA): TGTGCCAGCAGTTTTGGGTGGAACCACGAGCAGTACTTC. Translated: CASSFGWNHEQYF. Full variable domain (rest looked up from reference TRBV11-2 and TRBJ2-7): EAGVAQSPRYKIIEKRQSVAFWCNPISGHATLYWYQQILGQGPKLLIQFQNNGVVDDSQLPKDRFSAERLKGVDSTLKIQPAKLEDSAVYLCASSFGWNHEQYFGPGTRLTVT.

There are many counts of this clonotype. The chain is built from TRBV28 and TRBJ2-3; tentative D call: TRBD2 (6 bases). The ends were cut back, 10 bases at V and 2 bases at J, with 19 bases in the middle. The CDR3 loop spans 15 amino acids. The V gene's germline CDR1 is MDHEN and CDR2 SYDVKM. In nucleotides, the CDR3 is TGTGCCACTGCGCCGGGAGTGGTGGTCACAGATACGCAGTATTTT. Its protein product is CATAPGVVVTDTQYF.

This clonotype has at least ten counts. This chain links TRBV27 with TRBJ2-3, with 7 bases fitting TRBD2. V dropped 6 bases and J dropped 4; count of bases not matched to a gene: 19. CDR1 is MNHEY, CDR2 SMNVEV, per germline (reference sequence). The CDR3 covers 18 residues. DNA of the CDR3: TGTGCCAGCAGCTACTTGGGGGGAGGGCCGGAGGCCCCAGATACGCAGTATTTT. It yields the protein CASSYLGGGPEAPDTQYF.

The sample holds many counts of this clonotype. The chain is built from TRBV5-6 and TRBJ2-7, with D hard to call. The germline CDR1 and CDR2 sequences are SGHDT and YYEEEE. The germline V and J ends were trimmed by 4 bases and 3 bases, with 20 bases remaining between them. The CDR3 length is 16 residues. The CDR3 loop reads CASSHLNGVAYYEQYF. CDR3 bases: TGTGCCAGCAGCCACCTTAATGGGGTCGCTTACTACGAGCAGTACTTC.

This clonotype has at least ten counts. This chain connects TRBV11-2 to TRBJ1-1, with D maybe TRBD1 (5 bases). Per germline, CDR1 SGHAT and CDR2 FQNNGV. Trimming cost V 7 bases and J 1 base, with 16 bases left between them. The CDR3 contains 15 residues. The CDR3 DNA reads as TGTGCCAGCACCCAGATAGGACACCCGAACACTGAAGCTTTCTTT. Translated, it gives CASTQIGHPNTEAFF.

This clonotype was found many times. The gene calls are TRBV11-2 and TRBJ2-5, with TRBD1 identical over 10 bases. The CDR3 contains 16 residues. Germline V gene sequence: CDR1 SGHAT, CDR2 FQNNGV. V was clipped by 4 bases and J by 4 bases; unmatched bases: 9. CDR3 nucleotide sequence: TGTGCCAGCAGCTCGGGGGACAGGGGAGCTCTAGAGACCCAGTACTTC. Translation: CASSSGDRGALETQYF.

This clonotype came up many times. The CDR3 DNA follows: TGTGCCAGCAGCTCCGACGGCGGCCTGACTAATGAAAAACTGTTTTTT. This gives the protein CASSSDGGLTNEKLFF. The chain employs TRBV7-9 and TRBJ1-4, with unresolved D. The V and J ends lost 4 bases and 2 bases respectively, with 14 bases between them. Germline CDR1 reads SEHNR; CDR2 reads FQNEAQ (reference sequence). The CDR3 sequence is 16 residues long.

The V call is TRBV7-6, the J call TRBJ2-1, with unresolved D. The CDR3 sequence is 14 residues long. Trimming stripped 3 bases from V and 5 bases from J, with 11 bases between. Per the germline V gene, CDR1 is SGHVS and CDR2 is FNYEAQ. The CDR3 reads CASSFGSINNEQFF. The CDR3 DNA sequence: TGTGCCAGCAGCTTTGGTAGCATAAACAATGAGCAGTTCTTC.

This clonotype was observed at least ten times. Here the CDR3 DNA reads TGCAGTGCTAGAGTGCCGGGACTAGCGATCTCCGGGGAGCTGTTTTTT. The encoded protein is CSARVPGLAISGELFF. The gene calls are TRBV20-1 and TRBJ2-2, with 10 bases identical to TRBD2. The V segment lost 1 base and the J segment 6 bases; nucleotides outside the gene matches: 8. The CDR3 consists of 16 residues. Germline CDR1 is DFQATT and CDR2 is SNEGSKA (reference sequence).

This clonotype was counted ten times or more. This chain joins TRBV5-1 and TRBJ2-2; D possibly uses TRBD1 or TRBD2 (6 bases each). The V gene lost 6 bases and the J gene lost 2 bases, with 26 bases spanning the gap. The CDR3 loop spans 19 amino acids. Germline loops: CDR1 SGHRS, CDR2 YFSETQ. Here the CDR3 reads CASKISLGGETINTGELFF. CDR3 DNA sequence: TGCGCCAGCAAGATCAGCCTGGGGGGCGAAACCATCAACACCGGGGAGCTGTTTTTT.

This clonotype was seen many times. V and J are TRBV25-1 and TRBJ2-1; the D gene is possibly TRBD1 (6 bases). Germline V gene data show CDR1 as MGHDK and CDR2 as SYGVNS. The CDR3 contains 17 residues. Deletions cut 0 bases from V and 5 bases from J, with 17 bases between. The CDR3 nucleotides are TGTGCCAGCAGTGAATATTTTGCCGGGACAACAGACAATGAGCAGTTCTTC. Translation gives CASSEYFAGTTDNEQFF. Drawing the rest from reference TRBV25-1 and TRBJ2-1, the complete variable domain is EADIYQTPRYLVIGTGKKITLECSQTMGHDKMYWYQQDPGMELHLIHYSYGVNSTEKGDLSSESTVSRIRTEHFPLTLESARPSHTSQYLCASSEYFAGTTDNEQFFGPGTRLTVL.

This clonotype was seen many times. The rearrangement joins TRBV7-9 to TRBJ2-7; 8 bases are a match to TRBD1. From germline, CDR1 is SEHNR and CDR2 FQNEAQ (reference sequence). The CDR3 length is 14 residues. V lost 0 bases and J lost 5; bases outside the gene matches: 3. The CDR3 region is CASSLAGQGHEQYF. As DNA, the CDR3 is TGTGCCAGCAGCTTAGCCGGACAGGGCCACGAGCAGTACTTC.

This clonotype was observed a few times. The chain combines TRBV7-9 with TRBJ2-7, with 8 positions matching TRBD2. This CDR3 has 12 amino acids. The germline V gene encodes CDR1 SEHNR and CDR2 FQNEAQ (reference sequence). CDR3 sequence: CATQAGVYEQYF. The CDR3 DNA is TGTGCGACGCAAGCGGGAGTCTACGAGCAGTACTTC.

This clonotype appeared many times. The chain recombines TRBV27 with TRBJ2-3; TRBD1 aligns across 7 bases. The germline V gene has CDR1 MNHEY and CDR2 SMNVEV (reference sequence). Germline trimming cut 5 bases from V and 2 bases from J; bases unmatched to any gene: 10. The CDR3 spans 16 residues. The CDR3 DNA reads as TGTGCCAGCAGTATGATGGGACAGAGGAACACAGATACGCAGTATTTT. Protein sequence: CASSMMGQRNTDTQYF.

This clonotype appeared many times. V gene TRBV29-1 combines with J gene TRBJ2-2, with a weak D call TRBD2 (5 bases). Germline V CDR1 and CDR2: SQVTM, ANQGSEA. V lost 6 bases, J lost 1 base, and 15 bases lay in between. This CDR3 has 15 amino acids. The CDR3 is CSVDSREENTGELFF. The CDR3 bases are TGCAGCGTAGACTCCCGGGAAGAGAACACCGGGGAGCTGTTTTTT.

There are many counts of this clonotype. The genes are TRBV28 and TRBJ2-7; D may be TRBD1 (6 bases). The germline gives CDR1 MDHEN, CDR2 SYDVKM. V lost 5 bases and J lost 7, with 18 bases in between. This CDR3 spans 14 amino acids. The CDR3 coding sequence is TGTGCCAGCAGTATCTCATCGGACAGCGGAGAGCAGTACTTC. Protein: CASSISSDSGEQYF.

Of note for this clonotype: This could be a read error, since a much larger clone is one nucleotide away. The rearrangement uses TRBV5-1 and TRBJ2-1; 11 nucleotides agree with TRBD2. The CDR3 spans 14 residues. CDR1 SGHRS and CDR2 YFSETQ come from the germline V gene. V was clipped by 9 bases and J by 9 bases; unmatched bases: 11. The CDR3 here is CATGTSGLGTEQFF. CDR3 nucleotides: TGCGCCACCGGGACTAGCGGCCTAGGGACTGAGCAGTTCTTC.

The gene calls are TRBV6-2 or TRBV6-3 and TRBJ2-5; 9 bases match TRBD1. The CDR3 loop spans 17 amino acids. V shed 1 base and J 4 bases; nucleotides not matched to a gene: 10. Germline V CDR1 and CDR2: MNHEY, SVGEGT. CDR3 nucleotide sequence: TGTGCCAGCAGTTACTTCTTCGGTGACAGGGGGACAGAGACCCAGTACTTC. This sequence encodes CASSYFFGDRGTETQYF.

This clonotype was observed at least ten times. CDR3 bases: TGTGCCAGCAGCCAAGGACCTCACCTAGCCAAAAACATTCAGTACTTC. This encodes CASSQGPHLAKNIQYF. The gene calls are TRBV3-1 and TRBJ2-4; D unresolved. Trimming took 1 base from V and 0 from J, leaving 10 bases between them. Germline V gives CDR1 LGHDT, CDR2 YNNKEL (reference sequence). The CDR3 has 16 amino acids.

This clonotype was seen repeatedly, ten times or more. The CDR3 loop is CASSSVAGPNIQYF. DNA of the CDR3: TGTGCCAGCAGCTCAGTCGCTGGGCCCAACATTCAGTACTTC. V and J are TRBV7-8 and TRBJ2-4, with D uncertain. The CDR3 consists of 14 residues. CDR1 is SGHVS and CDR2 is FQNEAQ in the germline V gene. V was pared by 4 bases and J by 7 bases, with 14 bases between.

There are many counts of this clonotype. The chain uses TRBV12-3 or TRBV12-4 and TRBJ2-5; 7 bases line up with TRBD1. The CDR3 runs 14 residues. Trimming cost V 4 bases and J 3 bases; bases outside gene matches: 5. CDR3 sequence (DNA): TGTGCCAGCAGTTCCCGGGACAGAGAAGAGACCCAGTACTTC. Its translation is CASSSRDREETQYF.